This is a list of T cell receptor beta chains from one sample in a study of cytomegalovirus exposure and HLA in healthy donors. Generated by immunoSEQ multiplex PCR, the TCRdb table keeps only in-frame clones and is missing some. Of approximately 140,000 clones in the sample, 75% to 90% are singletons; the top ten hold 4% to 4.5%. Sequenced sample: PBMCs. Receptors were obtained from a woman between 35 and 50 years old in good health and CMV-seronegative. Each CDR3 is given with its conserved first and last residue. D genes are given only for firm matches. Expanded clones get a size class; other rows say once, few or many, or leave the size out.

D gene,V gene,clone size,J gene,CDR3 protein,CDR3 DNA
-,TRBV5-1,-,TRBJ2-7,CASSLELAGSYEQYF,TGCGCCAGCAGCTTGGAATTAGCCGGGAGCTACGAGCAGTACTTC
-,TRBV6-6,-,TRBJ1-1,CASSYSGAGDGTEAFF,TGTGCCAGCAGTTACTCTGGGGCAGGGGATGGAACTGAAGCTTTCTTT
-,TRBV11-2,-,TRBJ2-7,CASSTADGPYEQYF,TGTGCCAGCAGCACAGCGGACGGGCCCTACGAGCAGTACTTC
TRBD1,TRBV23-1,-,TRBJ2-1,CASSQSSTGASEDNEQFF,TGCGCCAGCAGTCAATCGTCGACAGGGGCTAGCGAGGACAATGAGCAGTTCTTC
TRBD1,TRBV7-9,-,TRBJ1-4,CASSFSEGGWEKLFF,TGTGCCAGCAGCTTTAGCGAAGGGGGCTGGGAAAAACTGTTTTTT
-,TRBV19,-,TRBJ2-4,CASSGGFQNIQYF,TGTGCCAGTAGTGGCGGGTTCCAAAACATTCAGTACTTC
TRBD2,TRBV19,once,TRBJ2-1,CASSIDASGRMNEQFF,TGTGCCAGTAGTATAGATGCTAGCGGGAGGATGAATGAGCAGTTCTTC
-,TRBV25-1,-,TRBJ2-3,CASSGTSTDTQYF,TGTGCCAGTAGTGGGACTAGCACAGATACGCAGTATTTT
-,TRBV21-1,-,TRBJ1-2,CASSKGTGGKNYGYTF,TGTGCCAGCAGCAAAGGGACAGGGGGTAAGAACTATGGCTACACCTTC
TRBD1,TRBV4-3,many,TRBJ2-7,CASSQGTGEAYEQYF,TGCGCCAGCAGCCAAGGGACAGGGGAGGCCTACGAGCAGTACTTC
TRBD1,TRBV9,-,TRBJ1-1,CASSPGQGDTEAFF,TGTGCCAGCAGCCCAGGACAGGGGGACACTGAAGCTTTCTTT
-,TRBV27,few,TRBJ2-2,CASSWAGQPTGELFF,TGTGCCAGCAGTTGGGCGGGACAGCCCACCGGGGAGCTGTTTTTT
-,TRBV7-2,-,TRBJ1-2,CASSSGGGYGYTF,TGTGCCAGCAGTTCTGGGGGGGGCTATGGCTACACCTTC
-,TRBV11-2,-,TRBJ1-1,CASSLGSGAGTEAFF,TGTGCCAGCAGCTTGGGGTCGGGTGCAGGGACTGAAGCTTTCTTT
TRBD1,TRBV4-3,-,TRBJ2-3,CASSPRDSGTDTQYF,TGCGCCAGCAGCCCCCGGGACAGTGGAACAGATACGCAGTATTTT
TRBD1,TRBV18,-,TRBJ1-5,CASSSQGVGGQPQHF,TGTGCCAGCTCATCACAGGGGGTAGGCGGTCAGCCCCAGCATTTT
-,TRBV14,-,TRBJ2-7,CASSQGNRRVSSLYEQYF,TGTGCCAGCAGCCAAGGAAACCGCAGGGTTTCATCGCTTTACGAGCAGTACTTC
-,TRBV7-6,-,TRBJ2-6,CAVARATTGANVLTF,TGTGCCGTCGCCAGGGCTACTACTGGGGCCAACGTCCTGACTTTC
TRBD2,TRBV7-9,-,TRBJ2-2,CASSERLAGSPTGELFF,TGTGCCAGCAGCGAGAGGCTAGCGGGGAGTCCGACCGGGGAGCTGTTTTTT
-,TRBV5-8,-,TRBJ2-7,CASSLAGGLQYF,TGTGCCAGCAGCTTGGCTGGGGGCTTACAGTACTTC
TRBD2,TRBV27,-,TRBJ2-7,CASSSPSGSSYEQYF,TGTGCCAGCAGTTCCCCTAGCGGGAGCTCCTACGAGCAGTACTTC
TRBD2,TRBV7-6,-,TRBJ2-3,CASSPPEASGITDTQYF,TGTGCCAGCAGCCCTCCCGAGGCTAGCGGGATCACAGATACGCAGTATTTT
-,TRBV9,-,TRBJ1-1,CASSVVAGVMNTEAFF,TGTGCCAGCAGCGTAGTGGCGGGAGTTATGAACACTGAAGCTTTCTTT
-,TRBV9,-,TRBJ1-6,CASSVGLPYSPLHF,TGTGCCAGCAGCGTAGGACTTCCTTATTCACCCCTCCACTTT